The following is a TCR beta chain sequence with its context. This sample was included in a study of blood T cell repertoires in COVID-19. Study-wide context: COVID-19 samples from acute and convalescent phases originated in the United States, Italy and Spain.

Germline V CDR1 and CDR2: SEHNR, FQNEAQ (reference sequence). Trimming took off 4 bases at V and 0 bases at J, with 13 bases between the two ends. This CDR3 is built from 16 residues. In the authors' methods: For nucleated cells, counts were estimated from reference gene primer amplification. Assay: immunoSEQ multiplex PCR; the TCRdb copy retains only in-frame clones and omits some. V and J calls plus clone size are reproduced from that table; the DNA served to infer D and trimming. The sample yields 250,000 to 350,000 clones, 88% seen once. Sequenced sample: peripheral blood. This chain uses TRBV7-9 with TRBJ1-3; unclear D gene. This sequence originates from a woman in her forties or fifties with active or convalescent COVID-19. The CDR3 loop is CASSSYDNLSGNTIYF. The CDR3 coding sequence is TGTGCCAGCAGCTCGTACGACAACCTCTCTGGAAACACCATATATTTT.